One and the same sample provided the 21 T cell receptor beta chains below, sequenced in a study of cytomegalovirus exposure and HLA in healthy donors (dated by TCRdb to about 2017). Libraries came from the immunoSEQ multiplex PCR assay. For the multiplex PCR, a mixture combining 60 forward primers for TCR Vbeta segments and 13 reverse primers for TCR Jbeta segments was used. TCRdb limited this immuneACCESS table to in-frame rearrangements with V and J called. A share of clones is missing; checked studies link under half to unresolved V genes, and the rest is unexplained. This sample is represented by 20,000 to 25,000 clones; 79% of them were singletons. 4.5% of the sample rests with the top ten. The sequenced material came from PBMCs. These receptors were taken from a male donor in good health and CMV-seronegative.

The CDR3 loop reads CASSPGTSNEQFF. The CDR3 DNA is TGTGCCAGCAGCCCCGGGACTAGCAATGAGCAGTTCTTC. The V gene is TRBV7-3, the J gene TRBJ2-1; the match to TRBD2 covers 8 bases. This CDR3 is 13 amino acids long. V lost 5 bases to trimming and J lost 6 bases; unmatched junction nucleotides: 3. Germline loops: CDR1 SGHTA, CDR2 FQGTGA. Looking up the rest from reference TRBV7-3 and TRBJ2-1 gives the full variable domain: GAGVSQTPSNKVTEKGKYVELRCDPISGHTALYWYRQSLGQGPEFLIYFQGTGAADDSGLPNDRFFAVRPEGSVSTLKIQRTERGDSAVYLCASSPGTSNEQFFGPGTRLTVL.

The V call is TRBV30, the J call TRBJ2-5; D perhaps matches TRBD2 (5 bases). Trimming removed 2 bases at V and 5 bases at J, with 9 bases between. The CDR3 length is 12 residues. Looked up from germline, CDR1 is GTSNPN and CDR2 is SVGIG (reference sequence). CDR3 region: CAWSLLAETQYF. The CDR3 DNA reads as TGTGCCTGGAGTTTGTTAGCGGAGACCCAGTACTTC.

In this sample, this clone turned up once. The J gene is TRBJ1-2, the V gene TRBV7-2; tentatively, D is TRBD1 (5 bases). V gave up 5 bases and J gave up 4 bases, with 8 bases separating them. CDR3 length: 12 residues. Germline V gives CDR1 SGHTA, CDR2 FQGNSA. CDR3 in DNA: TGTGCCAGCAGCCTAGACAGCTATGGCTACACCTTC. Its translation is CASSLDSYGYTF.

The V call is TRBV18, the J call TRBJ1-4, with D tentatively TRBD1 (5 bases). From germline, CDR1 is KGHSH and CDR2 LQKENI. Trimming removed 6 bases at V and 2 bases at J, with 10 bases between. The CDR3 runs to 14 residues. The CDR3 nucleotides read TGTGCCAGCTCCCAGACAGCGACTAATGAAAAACTGTTTTTT. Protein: CASSQTATNEKLFF. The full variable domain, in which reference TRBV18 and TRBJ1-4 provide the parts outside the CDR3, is NAGVMQNPRHLVRRRGQEARLRCSPMKGHSHVYWYRQLPEEGLKFMVYLQKENIIDESGMPKERFSAEFPKEGPSILRIQQVVRGDSAAYFCASSQTATNEKLFFGSGTQLSVL.

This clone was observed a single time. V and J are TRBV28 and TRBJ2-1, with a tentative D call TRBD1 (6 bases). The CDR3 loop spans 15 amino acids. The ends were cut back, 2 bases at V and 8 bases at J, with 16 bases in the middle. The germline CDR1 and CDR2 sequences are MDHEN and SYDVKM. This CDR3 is CASSLGTPPLHEQFF. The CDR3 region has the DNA TGTGCCAGCAGTTTAGGGACACCGCCCCTCCATGAGCAGTTCTTC. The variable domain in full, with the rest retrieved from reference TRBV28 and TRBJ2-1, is DVKVTQSSRYLVKRTGEKVFLECVQDMDHENMFWYRQDPGLGLRLIYFSYDVKMKEKGDIPEGYSVSREKKERFSLILESASTNQTSMYLCASSLGTPPLHEQFFGPGTRLTVL.

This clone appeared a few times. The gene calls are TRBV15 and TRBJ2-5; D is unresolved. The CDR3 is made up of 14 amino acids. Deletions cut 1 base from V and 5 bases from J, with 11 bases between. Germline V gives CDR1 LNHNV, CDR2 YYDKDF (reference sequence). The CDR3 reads CATSRGPVVETQYF. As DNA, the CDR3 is TGTGCCACCAGCAGAGGCCCGGTGGTGGAGACCCAGTACTTC.

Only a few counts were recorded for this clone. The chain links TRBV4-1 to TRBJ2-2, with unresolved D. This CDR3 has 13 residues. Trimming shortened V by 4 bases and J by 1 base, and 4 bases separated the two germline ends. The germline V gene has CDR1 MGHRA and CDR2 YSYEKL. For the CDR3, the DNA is TGCGCCAGCAGCCGCGGGAACACCGGGGAGCTGTTTTTT. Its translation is CASSRGNTGELFF.

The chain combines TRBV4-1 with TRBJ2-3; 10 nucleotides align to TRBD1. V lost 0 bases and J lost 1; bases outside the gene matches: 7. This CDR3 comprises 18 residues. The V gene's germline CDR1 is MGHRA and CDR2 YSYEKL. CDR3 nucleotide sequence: TGCGCCAGCAGCCAAGAAATGACAGGGGGCTTGGGCACAGATACGCAGTATTTT. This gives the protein CASSQEMTGGLGTDTQYF.

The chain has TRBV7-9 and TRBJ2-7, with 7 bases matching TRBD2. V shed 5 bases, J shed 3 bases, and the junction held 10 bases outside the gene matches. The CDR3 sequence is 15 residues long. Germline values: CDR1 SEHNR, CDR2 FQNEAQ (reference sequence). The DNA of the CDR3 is TGTGCCAGCAGCCCGGGGGAGGGGCCCCACTACGAGCAGTACTTC. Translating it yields CASSPGEGPHYEQYF.

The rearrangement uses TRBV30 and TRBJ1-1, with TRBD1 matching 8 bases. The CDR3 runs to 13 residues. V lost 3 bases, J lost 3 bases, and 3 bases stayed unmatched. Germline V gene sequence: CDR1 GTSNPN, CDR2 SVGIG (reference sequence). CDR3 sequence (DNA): TGTGCCTGGAGAGGACAGGGCTACACTGAAGCTTTCTTT. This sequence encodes CAWRGQGYTEAFF.

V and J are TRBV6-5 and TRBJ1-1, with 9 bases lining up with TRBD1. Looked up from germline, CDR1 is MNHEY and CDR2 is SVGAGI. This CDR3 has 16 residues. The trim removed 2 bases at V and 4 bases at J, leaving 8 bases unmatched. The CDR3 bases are TGTGCCAGCAGTTACGGGACAGGGCGGGGCGGCACTGAAGCTTTCTTT. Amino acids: CASSYGTGRGGTEAFF.

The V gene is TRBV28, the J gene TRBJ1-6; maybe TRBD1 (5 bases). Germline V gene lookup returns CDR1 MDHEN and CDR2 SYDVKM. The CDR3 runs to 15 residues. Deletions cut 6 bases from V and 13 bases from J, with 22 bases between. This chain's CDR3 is CASSQFWRDGRPLHF. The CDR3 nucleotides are TGTGCCAGCAGCCAATTCTGGAGGGACGGACGGCCCCTCCACTTT.

The CDR3 reads CATSLRESQETQYF. The CDR3 nucleotides read TGTGCCACCTCATTACGGGAGTCACAAGAGACCCAGTACTTC. This chain links TRBV10-3 with TRBJ2-5; possibly TRBD2 for D (6 bases). Trimming stripped 10 bases from V and 2 bases from J, with 17 bases between. Germline values: CDR1 ENHRY, CDR2 SYGVKD. The CDR3 is made up of 14 amino acids.

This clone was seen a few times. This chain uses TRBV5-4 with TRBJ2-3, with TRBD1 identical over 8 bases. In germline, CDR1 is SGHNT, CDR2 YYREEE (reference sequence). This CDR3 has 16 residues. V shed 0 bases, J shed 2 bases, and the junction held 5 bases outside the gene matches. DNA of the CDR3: TGTGCCAGCAGCTTGGATTCAGGGGGCTACACAGATACGCAGTATTTT. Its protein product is CASSLDSGGYTDTQYF.

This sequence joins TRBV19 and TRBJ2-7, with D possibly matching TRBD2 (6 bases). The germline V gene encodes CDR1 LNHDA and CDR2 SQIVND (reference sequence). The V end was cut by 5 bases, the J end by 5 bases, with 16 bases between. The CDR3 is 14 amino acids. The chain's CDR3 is CASSHFGPGDEQYF. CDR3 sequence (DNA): TGTGCCAGTAGTCATTTCGGCCCGGGGGACGAGCAGTACTTC.

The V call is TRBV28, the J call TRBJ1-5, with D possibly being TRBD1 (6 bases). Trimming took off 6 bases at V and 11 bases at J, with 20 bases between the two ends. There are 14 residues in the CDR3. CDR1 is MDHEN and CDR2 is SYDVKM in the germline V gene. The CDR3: CASRQGAAGRTQHF. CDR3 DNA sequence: TGTGCCAGCAGACAGGGAGCCGCGGGTCGGACCCAGCATTTT.

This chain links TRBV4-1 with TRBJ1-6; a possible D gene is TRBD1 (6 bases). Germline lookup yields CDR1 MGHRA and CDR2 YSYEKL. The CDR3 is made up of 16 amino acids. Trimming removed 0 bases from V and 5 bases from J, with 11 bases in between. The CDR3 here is CASSQDVWTDNSPLHF. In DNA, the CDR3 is TGCGCCAGCAGCCAAGATGTATGGACAGATAATTCACCCCTCCACTTT.

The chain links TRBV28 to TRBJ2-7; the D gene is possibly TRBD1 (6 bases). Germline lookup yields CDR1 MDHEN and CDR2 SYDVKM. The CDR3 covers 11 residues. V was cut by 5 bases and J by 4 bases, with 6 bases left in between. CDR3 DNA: TGTGCCAGCAGTCAGGGGTACGAGCAGTACTTC. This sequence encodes CASSQGYEQYF.

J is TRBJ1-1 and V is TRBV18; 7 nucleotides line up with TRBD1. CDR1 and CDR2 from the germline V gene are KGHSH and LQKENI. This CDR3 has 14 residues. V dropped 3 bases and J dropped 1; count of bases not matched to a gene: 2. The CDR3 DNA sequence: TGTGCCAGCTCACCGACAGGGACGAACACTGAAGCTTTCTTT. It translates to CASSPTGTNTEAFF.

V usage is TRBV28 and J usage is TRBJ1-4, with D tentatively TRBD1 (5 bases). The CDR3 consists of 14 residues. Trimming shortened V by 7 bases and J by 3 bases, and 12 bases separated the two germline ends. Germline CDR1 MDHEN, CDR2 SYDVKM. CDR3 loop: CASTMGGSNEKLFF. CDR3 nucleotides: TGTGCCAGCACTATGGGGGGGTCTAATGAAAAACTGTTTTTT.

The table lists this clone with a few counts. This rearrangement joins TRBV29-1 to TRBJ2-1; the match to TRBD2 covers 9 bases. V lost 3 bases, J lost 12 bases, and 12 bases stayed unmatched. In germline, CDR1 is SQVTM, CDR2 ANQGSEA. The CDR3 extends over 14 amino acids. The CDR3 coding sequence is TGCAGCGTTGATTCGGGCGGGAGGGAGGAGGTGCAGTTCTTC. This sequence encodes CSVDSGGREEVQFF.